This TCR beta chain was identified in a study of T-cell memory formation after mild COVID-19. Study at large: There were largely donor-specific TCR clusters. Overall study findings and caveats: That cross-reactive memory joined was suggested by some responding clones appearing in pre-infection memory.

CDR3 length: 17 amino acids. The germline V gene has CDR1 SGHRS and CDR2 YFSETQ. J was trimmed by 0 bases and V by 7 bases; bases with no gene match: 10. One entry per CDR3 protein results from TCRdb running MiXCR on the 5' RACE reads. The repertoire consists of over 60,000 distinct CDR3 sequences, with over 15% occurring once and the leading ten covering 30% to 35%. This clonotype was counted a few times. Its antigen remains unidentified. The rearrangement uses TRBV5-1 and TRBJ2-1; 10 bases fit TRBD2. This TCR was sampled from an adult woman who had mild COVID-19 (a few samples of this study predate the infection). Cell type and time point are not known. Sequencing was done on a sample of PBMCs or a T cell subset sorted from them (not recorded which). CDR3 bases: TGCGCCAGCTATCCGGGACTAGCGCAGAGCTCCTACAATGAGCAGTTCTTC. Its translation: CASYPGLAQSSYNEQFF.